These T cell receptor beta chains were read from a single sample in a study of blood T cell repertoires in COVID-19. Profiling relied on immunoSEQ multiplex PCR, and the TCRdb table lists in-frame clones only, not all of them. Of 150,000 to 200,000 clones listed, 85% to 90% were seen once; the top ten hold roughly 9.8%. Input material: peripheral blood. These receptors were taken from a woman aged 55 to 70 with COVID-19, enrolled during active disease. Both conserved end residues are part of each CDR3. A D gene is named only where the DNA matches it firmly. The listing skips clone size in some rows; elsewhere it reads once, few, many or a size class.

clone_size,d_call,j_call,v_call,cdr3_nt,cdr3_aa
-,TRBD1,TRBJ1-5,TRBV5-1,TGCGCCAGCAGCCGTGGGACAGGGAATAGCAATCAGCCCCAGCATTTT,CASSRGTGNSNQPQHF
-,-,TRBJ1-6,TRBV6-5,TGTGCCAGCAGTTACCAGGGTTCACCCCTCCACTTT,CASSYQGSPLHF
-,-,TRBJ2-7,TRBV7-9,TGTGCCAGTAGGGGCGGGGAGACTTCCTACGAGCAGTACTTC,CASRGGETSYEQYF
-,TRBD2,TRBJ2-7,TRBV6-6,TGTGCCAGCAGTTACTCGATGGGGGGGAGTAACTACGAGCAGTACTTC,CASSYSMGGSNYEQYF
-,TRBD1,TRBJ2-2,TRBV27,TGTGCCAGCAGTTTAGACAGGGGGACCGGGGAGCTGTTTTTT,CASSLDRGTGELFF
-,TRBD2,TRBJ2-2,TRBV5-8,TGTGCCAGCAGCAGGGGACTAGCGGGCGCTTCGAACACCGGGGAGCTGTTTTTT,CASSRGLAGASNTGELFF
-,TRBD2,TRBJ2-1,TRBV7-3,TGTGCCAGCAGCTTAGGGGGACTAGCGGGAAAATCTGAGCAGTTCTTC,CASSLGGLAGKSEQFF
-,-,TRBJ2-3,TRBV7-9,TGTGCCAGCAGCTTTGGGGCCTCTAGGACGACAGATACGCAGTATTTT,CASSFGASRTTDTQYF
-,TRBD2,TRBJ2-3,TRBV18,TGTGCCAGCTCACCCTTCACTAGCGAGAGCACAGATACGCAGTATTTT,CASSPFTSESTDTQYF
-,-,TRBJ2-3,TRBV7-3,TGTGCCAGCAGCTTACCTGGTGCTAGCAGATCAGATACGCAGTATTTT,CASSLPGASRSDTQYF
-,-,TRBJ2-1,TRBV3-1/TRBV3-2,TGTGCCAGCAGCCAATTCAAGTCCCCGGCCCCAGGAGGCAATGAGCAGTTCTTC,CASSQFKSPAPGGNEQFF
-,TRBD1,TRBJ1-1,TRBV5-1,TGCGCCAGCAGCCGGGGGCCAGGGACAGGTCGCCTGAACACTGAAGCTTTCTTT,CASSRGPGTGRLNTEAFF
-,-,TRBJ2-5,TRBV7-6,TGTGCCAGCAGCAAAACGGGAGTAGCAGAGACCCAGTACTTC,CASSKTGVAETQYF
-,-,TRBJ1-2,TRBV9,TGTGCCAGCAGCCGAGATAACTATGGCTACACCTTC,CASSRDNYGYTF
-,-,TRBJ2-7,TRBV10-1,TGCGCCAGCAGTGCCGCACCACCGCCTAGCGAAGAGTACTTC,CASSAAPPPSEEYF
-,-,TRBJ2-5,TRBV21-1,TGTGCCAGCAGCCGAGGGACAAGACAAGAGACCCAGTACTTC,CASSRGTRQETQYF
-,TRBD2,TRBJ2-4,TRBV7-2,TGTGCCAGCAGCGCGGGACTAGCGGGAGGGCTAGCCAAAAACATTCAGTACTTC,CASSAGLAGGLAKNIQYF
-,TRBD2,TRBJ2-1,TRBV19,TGTGCCAGTAGTATAGCCCGGGGCGGGAGGGGAGGTGAGCAGTTCTTC,CASSIARGGRGGEQFF
-,TRBD1,TRBJ1-2,TRBV28,TGTGCCAGCAATTTCCGGGACAGGGTATTTGGCTACACCTTC,CASNFRDRVFGYTF
-,-,TRBJ2-1,TRBV19,TGTGCCAGTAGTAGCGGGCAGTACAATGAGCAGTTCTTC,CASSSGQYNEQFF
few,-,TRBJ2-7,TRBV5-6,TGTGCCAGCAGCTCCGACGGAGGGGCCGGCTCCTACGAGCAGTACTTC,CASSSDGGAGSYEQYF
-,TRBD1,TRBJ1-2,TRBV29-1,TGCAGCACCGACAGGGTATATGGCTACACCTTC,CSTDRVYGYTF
-,-,TRBJ2-5,TRBV29-1,TGCAGCGTAGGGGATGGGGAGACCCAGTACTTC,CSVGDGETQYF
-,-,TRBJ1-5,TRBV28,TGTGCCAGCAGTTTTTGGAGGGAGTATCAGCCCCAGCATTTT,CASSFWREYQPQHF
-,TRBD1,TRBJ1-2,TRBV28,TGTGCCAGCAAGAGACAGGGATATCCATTAGGAGGTGGCTACACCTTC,CASKRQGYPLGGGYTF
-,-,TRBJ1-5,TRBV6-5,TGTGCCAGCAGTCTCCATGTAGGGGAGCCCCAGCATTTT,CASSLHVGEPQHF